This is a list of T cell receptor beta chains from one sample in a study of shared clonotypes between healthy human individuals. The protocol was immunoSEQ multiplex PCR, while the TCRdb copy is restricted to in-frame clones and leaves out a portion. The sample has fewer than 400,000 clones; approximately 74% are singletons. Sequencing used memory CD4+ T cells sorted from blood. All receptors derive from a man younger than 45 in good health. CDR3s include the opening cysteine and the closing phenylalanine or tryptophan. The D gene is left open where the match is weak. Rows give clone size only sometimes, using once, few, many, or a class for an expanded clone.

CDR3aa	CDR3nt	j_gene	v_gene	d_gene	abundance
CASSLAVRYEAFF	TGCGCCAGCAGCTTGGCCGTCAGGTATGAAGCTTTCTTT	TRBJ1-1	TRBV5-1	NA	once
CASSTGQGPNEKLFF	TGTGCCAGCAGCACTGGACAGGGCCCTAATGAAAAACTGTTTTTT	TRBJ1-4	TRBV11-3	TRBD1	many
CASGTAYNEQFF	TGCGCTAGCGGTACCGCCTACAATGAGCAGTTCTTC	TRBJ2-1	TRBV5-1	NA	NA
CASSLLGGTQYF	TGTGCCAGCAGCCTCTTAGGGGGTACGCAGTATTTT	TRBJ2-3	TRBV11-3	NA	NA
CASSVAGSPSTDTQYF	TGTGCCAGCAGCGTCGCAGGGAGCCCTAGCACAGATACGCAGTATTTT	TRBJ2-3	TRBV9	NA	NA
CASSQDRISYNSPLHF	TGTGCCAGCAGCCAAGACAGGATTTCCTATAATTCACCCCTCCACTTT	TRBJ1-6	TRBV28	NA	NA
CAVGRELYEQYF	TGTGCGGTCGGGCGGGAGCTCTACGAGCAGTACTTC	TRBJ2-7	TRBV7-8	TRBD2	NA
CASSPRSSGTTNTGELFF	TGTGCCAGCTCACCAAGATCTAGCGGGACTACGAACACCGGGGAGCTGTTTTTT	TRBJ2-2	TRBV18	TRBD2	once
CASSPFSQRFNEQFF	TGTGCCAGCTCACCTTTCAGTCAGAGGTTTAATGAGCAGTTCTTC	TRBJ2-1	TRBV18	NA	NA
CASSRTGSSGNEQFF	TGTGCCAGCAGCCGGACAGGGAGTTCGGGAAATGAGCAGTTCTTC	TRBJ2-1	TRBV7-9	TRBD1	NA
CASVGRPPRDGNTEAFF	TGTGCCAGTGTAGGACGGCCTCCCCGGGATGGGAACACTGAAGCTTTCTTT	TRBJ1-1	TRBV19	NA	few
CATAIGYGYTF	TGTGCCACCGCCATAGGTTATGGCTACACCTTC	TRBJ1-2	TRBV19	NA	NA
CASRGGNHQETQYF	TGTGCCAGCAGGGGCGGGAACCACCAAGAGACCCAGTACTTC	TRBJ2-5	TRBV2	NA	NA
CAVVPQGAGNTIYF	TGTGCCGTCGTACCACAGGGGGCTGGAAACACCATATATTTT	TRBJ1-3	TRBV10-3	TRBD1	NA
CASSPPVGDQQYF	TGTGCCAGCTCACCACCGGTCGGGGATCAGCAGTACTTC	TRBJ2-7	TRBV18	NA	NA
CASSYLQGQPQHF	TGTGCCAGCAGTTACTTACAGGGACAGCCCCAGCATTTT	TRBJ1-5	TRBV6-5	NA	NA
CASSVGPPGTDTQYF	TGTGCCAGCAGTGTAGGACCCCCTGGCACAGATACGCAGTATTTT	TRBJ2-3	TRBV2	NA	NA
CASSYSWGAAYEQYF	TGTGCCAGCAGTTACTCGTGGGGGGCGGCGTACGAGCAGTACTTC	TRBJ2-7	TRBV6-5	NA	NA
CASSLDLRGGHQETQYF	TGTGCCAGCAGCTTAGATCTAAGGGGGGGGCACCAAGAGACCCAGTACTTC	TRBJ2-5	TRBV11-2	NA	NA
CASSLMGAQGSFYEQYF	TGTGCCAGCAGCTTAATGGGGGCGCAGGGGAGTTTTTACGAGCAGTACTTC	TRBJ2-7	TRBV7-2	NA	NA
CASSVTSGYNEQFF	TGTGCCAGCAGCGTTACTTCAGGGTACAATGAGCAGTTCTTC	TRBJ2-1	TRBV9	NA	few
CTSRAGSVRKTYGYTF	TGCACCAGCAGGGCTGGAAGTGTGCGAAAGACCTATGGCTACACCTTC	TRBJ1-2	TRBV1	NA	NA
CASSLQLGTSRNEQFF	TGTGCCAGCAGCTTACAACTCGGGACTAGTCGCAATGAGCAGTTCTTC	TRBJ2-1	TRBV7-8	TRBD2	once
CATSAQTGRNTEAFF	TGTGCCACCAGCGCCCAAACAGGTAGGAACACTGAAGCTTTCTTT	TRBJ1-1	TRBV15	NA	NA
CASSDRGPNQPQHF	TGTGCCAGCAGCGACAGGGGTCCCAATCAGCCCCAGCATTTT	TRBJ1-5	TRBV7-2	TRBD1	NA
CARLPGPRSDTQYF	TGTGCCAGGCTACCGGGCCCTCGGTCCGATACGCAGTATTTT	TRBJ2-3	TRBV27	NA	NA
CASSLNSQETQYF	TGTGCCAGCAGCTTGAACAGTCAAGAGACCCAGTACTTC	TRBJ2-5	TRBV11-3	NA	NA
CATKVSGGAEDTQYF	TGCGCCACAAAGGTTAGCGGGGGAGCGGAAGATACGCAGTATTTT	TRBJ2-3	TRBV5-1	TRBD2	NA
CASSKAGPAGELFF	TGTGCCAGCAGCAAAGCGGGGCCGGCCGGGGAGCTGTTTTTT	TRBJ2-2	TRBV21-1	NA	NA
CAWSVISGRAIDTQYF	TGTGCCTGGAGTGTAATTAGCGGGAGGGCCATCGATACGCAGTATTTT	TRBJ2-3	TRBV30	TRBD2	NA
CASSYGQGDTQYF	TGCGCCAGCAGCTACGGACAGGGTGATACGCAGTATTTT	TRBJ2-3	TRBV5-1	TRBD1	NA
CASSLVLGTSGSNSYNEQFF	TGCGCCAGCAGCTTGGTCCTAGGGACTAGCGGTAGCAACTCCTACAATGAGCAGTTCTTC	TRBJ2-1	TRBV5-1	TRBD2	many
CASRAQVASYEQYF	TGTGCCAGCCGAGCCCAGGTGGCATCCTACGAGCAGTACTTC	TRBJ2-7	TRBV11-2	NA	NA
CASSLDAQDYNEQFF	TGTGCCAGCAGCTTAGATGCACAGGATTACAATGAGCAGTTCTTC	TRBJ2-1	TRBV11-2	NA	many
CASSWGLRGSEQYF	TGTGCCAGCAGTTGGGGACTGAGGGGCAGCGAGCAGTACTTC	TRBJ2-7	TRBV27	NA	NA
CASLVDTGNTIYF	TGTGCCAGCTTAGTAGACACTGGAAACACCATATATTTT	TRBJ1-3	TRBV2	NA	NA
CASSWDTGNTIYF	TGCGCCAGCAGCTGGGATACTGGAAACACCATATATTTT	TRBJ1-3	TRBV5-1	NA	NA
CASSSPGDSYEQYF	TGCGCCAGCAGCTCCCCAGGGGACTCCTACGAGCAGTACTTC	TRBJ2-7	TRBV5-1	NA	NA
CARRDRNTEAFF	TGTGCCAGAAGAGACAGGAACACTGAAGCTTTCTTT	TRBJ1-1	TRBV5-3	NA	few
CASSLHGNQETQYF	TGTGCCAGCAGTCTACATGGAAATCAAGAGACCCAGTACTTC	TRBJ2-5	TRBV9	NA	NA
CASTPAGGVRGETQYF	TGTGCCAGCACCCCAGCGGGAGGGGTACGGGGGGAGACCCAGTACTTC	TRBJ2-5	TRBV5-6	TRBD2	NA
CASSLLGLAGDYEQFF	TGTGCCAGCAGTCTACTCGGACTAGCGGGAGACTATGAGCAGTTCTTC	TRBJ2-1	TRBV28	TRBD2	NA
CASSFSLSGTSASNEQFF	TGCGCCAGCAGCTTTTCACTCTCCGGGACTAGCGCTTCCAATGAGCAGTTCTTC	TRBJ2-1	TRBV4-1	TRBD2	few
CASSIGTVPGYTF	TGTGCCAGTAGTATAGGGACAGTTCCTGGCTACACCTTC	TRBJ1-2	TRBV19	NA	many
CASSFSTQTYEQYF	TGTGCCAGCAGCTTCTCGACACAAACCTACGAGCAGTACTTC	TRBJ2-7	TRBV7-2	NA	NA
CASSLDGTNSNQPQHF	TGTGCCAGCAGCCTGGACGGTACAAATAGCAATCAGCCCCAGCATTTT	TRBJ1-5	TRBV7-2	NA	NA
CASSLHSSRSYGYTF	TGTGCCAGCAGCTTACACTCGTCCCGAAGCTATGGCTACACCTTC	TRBJ1-2	TRBV7-8	NA	many
CASGLAGGDTQYF	TGTGCCAGCGGACTAGCGGGAGGAGATACGCAGTATTTT	TRBJ2-3	TRBV6-5	TRBD2	NA
CASSTSDRNTEAFF	NA	TRBJ1-1	TRBV6-5	NA	few
CASSPPGQHQETQYF	TGTGCCAGCTCACCACCGGGACAGCACCAAGAGACCCAGTACTTC	TRBJ2-5	TRBV18	TRBD1	many
CASRPKGALGNTQYF	TGTGCCAGCAGGCCAAAGGGGGCGCTGGGTAATACGCAGTATTTT	TRBJ2-3	TRBV11-2	TRBD1	NA
CASSESGGSGSYEQYF	TGCGCCAGCAGTGAGTCCGGGGGATCGGGCTCCTACGAGCAGTACTTC	TRBJ2-7	TRBV10-1	NA	NA
CASSLPSKTGTIHEQFF	TGTGCCAGCAGCTTACCGAGCAAGACAGGGACGATCCATGAGCAGTTCTTC	TRBJ2-1	TRBV7-9	TRBD1	once
CASSRSGRALGKNIQYF	TGTGCCAGCAGCCGGAGCGGGAGGGCCCTCGGGAAGAACATTCAGTACTTC	TRBJ2-4	TRBV5-4	TRBD2	NA
CASSLGVGNTEAFF	TGTGCCAGCAGCTTAGGAGTCGGAAACACTGAAGCTTTCTTT	TRBJ1-1	TRBV7-8	NA	NA